Below, 17 T cell receptor beta chains from the same sample are listed, as sequenced in a study of metastatic and nonmetastatic thyroid tumors. TCRdb ran MiXCR on the PCR reads. The sample records about 16,000 clones, roughly 32% being singletons. There were no patients who had received any treatment before thyroid surgery. Sequenced: tumor tissue. The receptors shown here come from a female donor with papillary thyroid cancer or a benign thyroid nodule (not recorded which). Some clones in this sample may be carry-over from other donors' samples.

The DNA for the CDR3 is TGTGCCAGCAGGCACGGACTAGCGGGTGTCGGCACAGATACGCAGTATTTT. It yields the protein CASRHGLAGVGTDTQYF. The J gene is TRBJ2-3, the V gene TRBV28; 11 bases match TRBD2. Germline V gene data show CDR1 as MDHEN and CDR2 as SYDVKM. The length of the CDR3 is 17 residues. The J segment lost 1 base and the V segment lost 6 bases, leaving 9 bases of the junction unmatched.

The genes are TRBV28 and TRBJ2-7, with 8 bases fitting TRBD2. After removal of 3 bases from V and 1 base from J, the junction contained 8 bases not matched to a gene. The V gene's germline CDR1 is MDHEN and CDR2 SYDVKM. This CDR3 is built from 16 residues. DNA for the CDR3: TGTGCCAGCAGTTTTGCCCTAGCGGGTCTATCCTACGAGCAGTACTTC. It is translated as CASSFALAGLSYEQYF.

In this sample, this clone is medium-sized. The rearrangement uses TRBV6-1 and TRBJ2-7, with D possibly being TRBD1 or TRBD2 (5 bases each). The germline CDR1 and CDR2 sequences are MNHNS and SASEGT. CDR3 length equals 14 residues. The V and J ends lost 2 bases and 7 bases respectively, with 15 bases between them. The CDR3 region has the DNA TGTGCCAGCAGTGAATGGGGCAGGTCGGGGGAGCAGTACTTC. Translating it yields CASSEWGRSGEQYF.

The rearrangement links TRBV18 to TRBJ2-7; the D is unclear. Germline values: CDR1 KGHSH, CDR2 LQKENI. This CDR3 has 12 amino acids. Trimming removed 2 bases at V and 6 bases at J, with 8 bases between. CDR3 sequence: CASSPAAPEQYF. In nucleotides, the CDR3 is TGTGCCAGCTCACCAGCAGCTCCCGAGCAGTACTTC.

This clone was recorded at least ten times. A much larger clone sits a single nucleotide away, making a read error possible. The chain combines TRBV5-4 with TRBJ2-2, with TRBD2 as a possible D gene (7 bases). The CDR3 totals 16 residues. Germline CDR1 SGHNT, CDR2 YYREEE (reference sequence). The CDR3 nucleotides read TGTGCCGGCAGTGCATGGGAGGGGGGGCGTCCCGGGGAGCTGTTTTTT. It translates to CAGSAWEGGRPGELFF.

This clone is labeled medium-sized (0.01 to 0.1%). The rearrangement uses TRBV9 and TRBJ1-5; 9 bases match TRBD1. V trimming: 3 bases; J trimming: 3 bases; junction bases outside the gene matches: 4. Germline-derived CDR1 and CDR2 are SGDLS and YYNGEE. This CDR3 is built from 15 residues. The CDR3, as DNA: TGTGCCAGCAGCGCAGGGACAGGGAACAATCAGCCCCAGCATTTT. Translation: CASSAGTGNNQPQHF.

The rearrangement links TRBV6-1 to TRBJ2-5; TRBD1 matches at 7 bases. Unmatched junction bases numbered 8, after V lost 7 bases and J lost 3 bases. Germline-derived CDR1 and CDR2 are MNHNS and SASEGT. This CDR3 comprises 14 residues. The CDR3 protein is CASMGQCNKETQYF. The CDR3 bases are TGTGCCAGCATGGGACAGTGTAACAAAGAGACCCAGTACTTC.

CDR3 sequence: CASIGTSLDEQYF. The DNA of the CDR3 is TGTGCCAGCATAGGGACTAGCTTGGACGAGCAGTACTTC. This chain joins TRBV6-1 and TRBJ2-7, with 9 bases aligning to TRBD2. The junction had 6 bases not matched to a gene; V was cut back by 7 bases and J by 5 bases. The CDR3 runs to 13 residues. CDR1 MNHNS and CDR2 SASEGT come from the germline V gene.

This clone was picked up many times. This chain connects TRBV6-1 to TRBJ2-5; D gene ambiguous. The CDR3 covers 14 residues. V was clipped by 1 base and J by 3 bases, with 9 bases between them. The germline CDR1 and CDR2 sequences are MNHNS and SASEGT. The CDR3 spells CASSEGRRKETQYF. The CDR3, as DNA: TGTGCCAGCAGTGAAGGCAGGCGAAAAGAGACCCAGTACTTC.

The chain carries TRBV6-1 and TRBJ2-7; 7 bases match TRBD1. This CDR3 is built from 15 residues. The V segment lost 6 bases and the J segment 4 bases; nucleotides outside the gene matches: 12. Germline V gene sequence: CDR1 MNHNS, CDR2 SASEGT. The CDR3 nucleotides read TGTGCCAGCAGAGGCTTCGGGACAGAGACATACGAGCAGTACTTC. Translated, it gives CASRGFGTETYEQYF.

Sample share makes this clone medium-sized. The CDR3 coding sequence is TGTGCCAGCAGTGAACTGGGACTAGTAGAGACCCAGTACTTC. Translation: CASSELGLVETQYF. The V call is TRBV6-1, the J call TRBJ2-5; 8 bases fit TRBD2. V shed 2 bases, J shed 4 bases, and the junction held 3 bases outside the gene matches. CDR3 size: 14 residues. Germline V lookup: CDR1 MNHNS, CDR2 SASEGT.

This clone was recorded at least ten times. The rearrangement uses TRBV5-1 and TRBJ2-5, with TRBD2 matching over 7 bases. Trimming removed 4 bases from V and 5 bases from J; junction bases left unmatched: 5. Germline CDR1 is SGHRS and CDR2 is YFSETQ. There are 13 residues in the CDR3. CDR3 residues: CASSRGGQETQYF. CDR3 bases: TGCGCCAGCAGCAGGGGAGGGCAGGAGACCCAGTACTTC.

The V call is TRBV4-1, the J call TRBJ1-1, with D uncertain. CDR1 is MGHRA and CDR2 is YSYEKL in the germline V gene. The CDR3 loop spans 13 amino acids. Trimming cost V 2 bases and J 5 bases, with 9 bases left between them. DNA of the CDR3: TGCGCCAGCAGCCAATCGGGGTGGACTGAAGCTTTCTTT. This encodes CASSQSGWTEAFF.

This clone was observed once. This chain links TRBV3-1 with TRBJ1-2, with no clear D. There are 13 residues in the CDR3. V shed 5 bases and J shed 3 bases, with 10 bases lying between them. CDR1 and CDR2 from the germline V gene are LGHDT and YNNKEL (reference sequence). The CDR3 DNA reads TGTGCCAGCAGCGTCGCGGCTCACTATGGCTACACCTTC. Amino acids: CASSVAAHYGYTF.

The CDR3, as DNA: TGCAGTGCTGCGGACTCCCGCTACACAGATACGCAGTATTTT. Amino acid sequence: CSAADSRYTDTQYF. The chain joins TRBV20-1 to TRBJ2-3; perhaps TRBD2 as D (5 bases). CDR1 and CDR2 (germline): DFQATT, SNEGSKA (reference sequence). The CDR3 sequence is 14 residues long. V was shortened by 5 bases and J by 2 bases, with 14 bases between the two germline ends.

The genes are TRBV27 and TRBJ2-7; weak D call: TRBD1 (6 bases). The V end lost 3 bases, the J end lost 2 bases, and 11 bases lay between the germline ends. From germline, CDR1 is MNHEY and CDR2 SMNVEV (reference sequence). This CDR3 spans 14 amino acids. CDR3 nucleotides: TGTGCCAGCAGTTTCGGGACACCTCCCTACGAGCAGTACTTC. It translates to CASSFGTPPYEQYF.

By share, this clone counts as medium-sized. The chain uses TRBV5-1 and TRBJ2-7; 10 bases are shared with TRBD1. CDR1 and CDR2 (germline): SGHRS, YFSETQ. This CDR3 spans 15 amino acids. V gave up 4 bases and J gave up 6 bases; unmatched junction bases: 10. The CDR3 here is CASSPSGTGVREQYF. In nucleotides, the CDR3 is TGCGCCAGCAGCCCGAGCGGGACAGGGGTTCGCGAGCAGTACTTC.